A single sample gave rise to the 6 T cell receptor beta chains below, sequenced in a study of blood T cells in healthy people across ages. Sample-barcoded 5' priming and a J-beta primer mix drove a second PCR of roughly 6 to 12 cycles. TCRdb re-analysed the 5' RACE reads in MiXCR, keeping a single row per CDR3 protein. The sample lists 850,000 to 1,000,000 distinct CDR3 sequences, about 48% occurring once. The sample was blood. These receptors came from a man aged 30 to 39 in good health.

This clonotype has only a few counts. Here the CDR3 DNA reads TGTGCCAGCAGGCTAAGCGGCGGATATGAAAAACTGTTTTTT. Its protein is CASRLSGGYEKLFF. The chain is built from TRBV12-3 or TRBV12-4 and TRBJ1-4, with D hard to call. V was shortened by 6 bases and J by 6 bases, with 14 bases between the two germline ends. CDR3 size: 14 residues.

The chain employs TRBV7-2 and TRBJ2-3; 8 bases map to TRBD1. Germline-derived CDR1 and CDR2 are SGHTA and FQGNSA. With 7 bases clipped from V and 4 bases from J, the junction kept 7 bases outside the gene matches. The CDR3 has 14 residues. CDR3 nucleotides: TGTGCCAGCACCCCTCACAGGGGGGCAGATACGCAGTATTTT. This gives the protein CASTPHRGADTQYF.

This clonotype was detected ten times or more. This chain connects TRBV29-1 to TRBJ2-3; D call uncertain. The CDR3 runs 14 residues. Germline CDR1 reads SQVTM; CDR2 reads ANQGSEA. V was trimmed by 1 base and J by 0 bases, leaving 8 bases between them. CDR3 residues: CSVEGTESTDTQYF. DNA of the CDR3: TGCAGCGTTGAAGGAACAGAAAGCACAGATACGCAGTATTTT.

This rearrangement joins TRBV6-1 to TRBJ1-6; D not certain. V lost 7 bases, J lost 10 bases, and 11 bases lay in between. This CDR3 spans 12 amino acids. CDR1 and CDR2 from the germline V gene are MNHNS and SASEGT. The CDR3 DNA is TGTGCCAGCAAAGCAGGTGACTCACCCCTCCACTTT. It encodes CASKAGDSPLHF.

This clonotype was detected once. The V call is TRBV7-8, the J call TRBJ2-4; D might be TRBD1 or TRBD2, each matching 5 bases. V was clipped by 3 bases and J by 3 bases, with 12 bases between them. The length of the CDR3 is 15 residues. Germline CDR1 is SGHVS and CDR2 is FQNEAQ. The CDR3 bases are TGTGCCAGCAGCTTTAGAGGGGATGGCAAAAACATTCAGTACTTC. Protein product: CASSFRGDGKNIQYF. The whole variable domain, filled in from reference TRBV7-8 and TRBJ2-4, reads GAGVSQSPRYKVAKRGQDVALRCDPISGHVSLFWYQQALGQGPEFLTYFQNEAQLDKSGLPSDRFFAERPEGSVSTLKIQRTQQEDSAVYLCASSFRGDGKNIQYFGAGTRLSVL.

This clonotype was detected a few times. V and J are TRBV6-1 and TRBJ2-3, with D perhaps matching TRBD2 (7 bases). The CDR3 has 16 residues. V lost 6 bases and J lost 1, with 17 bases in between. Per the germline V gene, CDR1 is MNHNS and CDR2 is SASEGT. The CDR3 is CASRPRGAWGTDTQYF. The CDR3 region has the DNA TGTGCCAGCAGGCCCCGGGGGGCGTGGGGCACAGATACGCAGTATTTT.